The 16 T cell receptor beta chains given below trace back to one sample, sequenced in a study of shared clonotypes between healthy human individuals. Assay: immunoSEQ multiplex PCR; the TCRdb copy retains only in-frame clones and omits some. The table has about 690,000 clones, roughly 87% seen once. The source material was memory CD8+ T cells from PBMCs. Noted subset: CD45RO+ cells pooled with CCR7-negative TemRA cells. The receptor source for this set is a man aged 18 to 30 in good health. Some clones in this sample may be carry-over from other donors' samples.

V usage is TRBV7-9 and J usage is TRBJ2-3; the D gene is possibly TRBD2 (6 bases). The CDR3 length is 18 residues. Germline V CDR1 and CDR2: SEHNR, FQNEAQ (reference sequence). Trimming took off 1 base at V and 3 bases at J, with 20 bases between the two ends. The CDR3 protein is CASSLEVWRDGTTDTQYF. DNA for the CDR3: TGTGCCAGCAGCTTAGAGGTATGGCGGGATGGGACTACAGATACGCAGTATTTT.

The CDR3: CARSPGIRNTIYF. As DNA, the CDR3 is TGTGCCAGAAGTCCCGGGATTCGAAACACCATATATTTT. The chain combines TRBV5-3 with TRBJ1-3; D remains unclear. TRBV5-3 is assigned to the ORF class and has an uncertain function. This CDR3 contains 13 residues. Trimming took 5 bases from V and 5 from J, leaving 11 bases between them.

The chain recombines TRBV19 with TRBJ1-1, with D unclear. The germline CDR1 and CDR2 sequences are LNHDA and SQIVND (reference sequence). V was clipped by 7 bases and J by 1 base, with 16 bases between them. This CDR3 region has 15 residues. The CDR3 reads CASTKAQKANTEAFF. CDR3 coding DNA: TGTGCCAGTACCAAAGCCCAGAAAGCGAACACTGAAGCTTTCTTT.

The chain is built from TRBV29-1 and TRBJ2-1, with D possibly being TRBD1 (7 bases). Germline CDR1 SQVTM, CDR2 ANQGSEA. The CDR3 totals 14 residues. V lost 8 bases to trimming and J lost 1 base, with 15 bases between them. This CDR3 reads CSSGAGGSYNEQFF. CDR3 in DNA: TGCAGCTCGGGGGCAGGGGGTTCCTACAATGAGCAGTTCTTC.

The chain employs TRBV28 and TRBJ2-6, with 7 positions matching TRBD1. Germline CDR1 is MDHEN and CDR2 is SYDVKM. V lost 3 bases and J lost 2; bases outside the gene matches: 13. This CDR3 has 19 amino acids. Here the CDR3 reads CASSFPRTGKGAGANVLTF. CDR3 coding DNA: TGTGCCAGCAGTTTCCCCCGGACAGGTAAGGGGGCTGGGGCCAACGTCCTGACTTTC.

The chain has TRBV9 and TRBJ2-2; D possibly corresponds to TRBD1 (5 bases). V was shortened by 3 bases and J by 7 bases, with 10 bases between the two germline ends. Germline lookup yields CDR1 SGDLS and CDR2 YYNGEE. CDR3 length: 13 residues. The CDR3 DNA reads TGTGCCAGCAGCGCCCAGACAGTCGGGGAGCTGTTTTTT. This sequence encodes CASSAQTVGELFF.

The genes are TRBV9 and TRBJ2-5; D possibly corresponds to TRBD1 (5 bases). The V gene lost 0 bases and the J gene lost 2 bases, with 14 bases spanning the gap. CDR3 size: 16 residues. Per germline, CDR1 SGDLS and CDR2 YYNGEE. CDR3 amino acids: CASSVGDSRDQETQYF. The CDR3 nucleotides read TGTGCCAGCAGCGTAGGAGACAGTAGGGATCAAGAGACCCAGTACTTC.

The rearrangement links TRBV15 to TRBJ2-7; 8 bases fit TRBD1. Germline CDR1 and CDR2: LNHNV and YYDKDF (reference sequence). This CDR3 comprises 17 residues. V lost 5 bases and J lost 4; bases outside the gene matches: 16. This CDR3 is CATSPNRKDRGLYEQYF. CDR3 sequence (DNA): TGTGCCACCAGCCCGAATAGAAAAGACAGGGGACTTTACGAGCAGTACTTC.

This clone was seen only a few times. J is TRBJ2-7 and V is TRBV27; either TRBD1 or TRBD2 may supply D (5 bases each). The CDR3 totals 17 residues. Germline-derived CDR1 and CDR2 are MNHEY and SMNVEV (reference sequence). The germline V and J ends were trimmed by 2 bases and 0 bases, with 17 bases remaining between them. CDR3 coding DNA: TGTGCCAGCAGTTTACATTACGGGACCCGGAGCTCCTACGAGCAGTACTTC. Translation: CASSLHYGTRSSYEQYF.

The J gene is TRBJ2-7, the V gene TRBV2; TRBD1 agrees at 8 bases. This CDR3 has 17 amino acids. V shed 1 base and J 0 bases; nucleotides not matched to a gene: 8. The germline CDR1 and CDR2 sequences are SNHLY and FYNNEI. In DNA form, the CDR3 reads TGTGCCAGCAGTGAAGGGCTGAGGACAGGGCCCTCCTACGAGCAGTACTTC. Translation gives CASSEGLRTGPSYEQYF.

V is TRBV5-8 and J is TRBJ2-3, with TRBD2 matching 8 bases. The V gene's germline CDR1 is SGHTS and CDR2 YDEGEE. Germline trimming cut 5 bases from V and 3 bases from J; bases unmatched to any gene: 8. This CDR3 has 15 residues. The CDR3 DNA is TGTGCCAGCAGAGGAAGGGGCGGGAGGACAGATACGCAGTATTTT. As protein: CASRGRGGRTDTQYF.

The chain combines TRBV28 with TRBJ2-7; weak D call: TRBD1 (7 bases). The germline CDR1 and CDR2 sequences are MDHEN and SYDVKM. Trimming shortened V by 6 bases and J by 6 bases, and 15 bases separated the two germline ends. The CDR3 runs 13 residues. The chain's CDR3 is CASSTRGAIEQYF. Written as DNA, the CDR3 is TGTGCCAGCAGCACCAGGGGGGCCATCGAGCAGTACTTC.

CDR3 sequence (DNA): TGTGCCAGCAGCCAGACAGGGTCCCCAGATACGCAGTATTTT. Protein sequence: CASSQTGSPDTQYF. The V and J genes are TRBV28 and TRBJ2-3; TRBD1 matches at 7 bases. CDR3 length: 14 residues. CDR1 is MDHEN and CDR2 is SYDVKM in the germline V gene. The trim removed 6 bases at V and 4 bases at J, leaving 7 bases unmatched.

This chain connects TRBV27 to TRBJ1-2; TRBD1 agrees at 8 bases. The CDR3 sequence is 16 residues long. Looked up from germline, CDR1 is MNHEY and CDR2 is SMNVEV (reference sequence). Trimming removed 3 bases from V and 4 bases from J; junction bases left unmatched: 10. CDR3 in DNA: TGTGCCAGCAGTTTCCGGACAGGGATGTTAATCTATGGCTACACCTTC. Translating gives CASSFRTGMLIYGYTF.

The chain links TRBV4-2 to TRBJ2-5; 12 bases agree with TRBD2. The J call is doubtful: the DNA matches TRBJ2-7 better. The germline gives CDR1 LGHNA, CDR2 YNFKEQ. CDR3 size: 16 residues. The CDR3 loop reads CASSQDETSGSYEQYF. The CDR3 bases are TGTGCCAGCAGCCAAGATGAGACTAGCGGGAGCTACGAGCAGTACTTC.

This clone was seen more than once but under ten times. The chain links TRBV19 to TRBJ1-5; D might be TRBD1 (5 bases). The CDR3 is 13 residues long. CDR1 and CDR2 (germline): LNHDA, SQIVND (reference sequence). The germline V and J ends were trimmed by 10 bases and 0 bases, with 10 bases remaining between them. DNA of the CDR3: TGTGCCACCTCGGGGGATAGCAATCAGCCCCAGCATTTT. Translation: CATSGDSNQPQHF.